Listed below are T cell receptor beta chains from one sample, sequenced in a study of glioma-infiltrating T cells after dendritic cell vaccination. Assay used: immunoSEQ multiplex PCR; TCRdb lists only in-frame clones, some missing. The sample carries 20,000 or so clones, 60% to 85% recorded once. Sequenced here: blood, sampled before dendritic cell vaccination. These receptors were taken from a human donor with glioblastoma. CDR3s include the opening cysteine and the closing phenylalanine or tryptophan. The D gene is left open where the match is weak. Clone size, where shown, is once, few, many, or a class for clones that have expanded.

D gene	V gene	clone size	CDR3 length	J gene	CDR3 DNA	CDR3 protein
TRBD2	TRBV10-3	few	17	TRBJ2-3	TGTGCCACTGGGCCGGGACTAGCGGGAGTTGGCACAGATACGCAGTATTTT	CATGPGLAGVGTDTQYF
-	TRBV7-3	-	12	TRBJ2-1	TGTGCCAGCAGCGAAACAGGGCATGAGCAGTTCTTC	CASSETGHEQFF
-	TRBV29-1	once	13	TRBJ1-2	TGCAGCGTTGATGGAAAGGGGAAATATGGCTACACCTTC	CSVDGKGKYGYTF
TRBD2	TRBV28	-	15	TRBJ2-1	TGTGCCAGCAGTAAGGGACTAGCGGATTACAATGAGCAGTTCTTC	CASSKGLADYNEQFF
-	TRBV7-3	-	14	TRBJ2-1	TGTGCCAGCAGCCCAAAAGCGGGCATCTATGAGCAGTTCTTC	CASSPKAGIYEQFF
-	TRBV18	-	14	TRBJ1-2	TGTGCCAGCTCACCTGGACAGAGGGACTATGGCTACACCTTC	CASSPGQRDYGYTF
-	TRBV20-1	few	11	TRBJ1-4	TGCAGCCAGGGAGGGGGTGAAAAACTGTTTTTT	CSQGGGEKLFF
TRBD1	TRBV9	-	16	TRBJ1-1	TGTGCCAGCGGTAGGGGGACAGGGAAGGGGAACACTGAAGCTTTCTTT	CASGRGTGKGNTEAFF
TRBD2	TRBV28	few	15	TRBJ2-1	TGTGCCAGCAGTATAGCGGGAACTCCCTACAATGAGCAGTTCTTC	CASSIAGTPYNEQFF
TRBD1	TRBV11-2	-	18	TRBJ2-5	TGTGCCAGCAGCTTAGGGGTAACAGGGGCCACGTACCAAGAGACCCAGTACTTC	CASSLGVTGATYQETQYF
TRBD1	TRBV6-4	-	16	TRBJ1-2	TGTGCCAGCACCCGGGACAGGGATCCGATCGGTGATGGCTACACCTTC	CASTRDRDPIGDGYTF
TRBD1	TRBV5-5	-	13	TRBJ1-2	TGTGCCAGCAGCTTACAGGGGGCTTTTGGCTACACCTTC	CASSLQGAFGYTF
TRBD1	TRBV27	-	16	TRBJ2-7	TGTGCCAGCAGTTTATTCGGGACAGGGGTACCCTACGAGCAGTACTTC	CASSLFGTGVPYEQYF
TRBD1	TRBV28	-	14	TRBJ2-1	TGTGCCAGCAGCTCCGGGACAGAGTACAATGAGCAGTTCTTC	CASSSGTEYNEQFF
TRBD1	TRBV5-6	-	13	TRBJ1-1	TGTGCCAGCAGCTTTACAGGGGGGACTGAAGCTTTCTTT	CASSFTGGTEAFF
-	TRBV6-1	few	14	TRBJ2-5	TGTGCCAGCAGGAAAGGGACTTCCCAAGAGACCCAGTACTTC	CASRKGTSQETQYF
-	TRBV5-3	-	17	TRBJ2-1	TGTGCCAGAAGCCATCCCCAGGGTAGTACTTTGGACAATGAGCAGTTCTTC	CARSHPQGSTLDNEQFF
-	TRBV7-2	-	12	TRBJ1-2	TGTGCCAGCAGCTTTACAGGGAGCGGCTACACCTTC	CASSFTGSGYTF
TRBD1	TRBV25-1	-	17	TRBJ2-3	TGTGCCAGCAGTGCCCGACAGGGGGGGGCTAGCACAGATACGCAGTATTTT	CASSARQGGASTDTQYF
-	TRBV5-5	-	14	TRBJ1-2	TGTGCCAGCAGCTTGGGGTCGGGTTCCTATGGCTACACCTTC	CASSLGSGSYGYTF
TRBD1	TRBV27	-	14	TRBJ2-7	TGTGCCAGCAAGTACCGGGACAGGGCCAACGAGCAGTACTTC	CASKYRDRANEQYF
TRBD1	TRBV6-5	few	12	TRBJ1-1	TGTGCCAGCAGACGGACAGGGGCTGAAGCTTTCTTT	CASRRTGAEAFF
-	TRBV27	-	15	TRBJ1-2	TGTGCCAGCAGTCCCGCGACCAGGGTTTGGTATGGCTACACCTTC	CASSPATRVWYGYTF
-	TRBV4-3	-	16	TRBJ1-5	TGCGCCAGCAGCCCTAACGGGGGATGGGGCAATCAGCCCCAGCATTTT	CASSPNGGWGNQPQHF
-	TRBV6-5	-	14	TRBJ1-5	TGTGCCAGCAGTGCAGGGTGGAAAAATCAGCCCCAGCATTTT	CASSAGWKNQPQHF
TRBD1	TRBV10-3	few	15	TRBJ1-3	TGTGCCATCAGTGGGGACAGGGGGCATGGAAACACCATATATTTT	CAISGDRGHGNTIYF
TRBD1	TRBV30	-	17	TRBJ2-1	TGTGCCTGGAGAGAGACAGGGGGGACCCTCTCCTACAATGAGCAGTTCTTC	CAWRETGGTLSYNEQFF
TRBD2	TRBV5-1	-	16	TRBJ2-1	TGCGCCAGCAGTCCGGGACTAGCGATCTCCTACAATGAGCAGTTCTTC	CASSPGLAISYNEQFF
-	TRBV15	-	18	TRBJ2-3	TGTGCCACCAGAAAAAAAGTGGGCGGGTACAGGGAGTCGGATACGCAGTATTTT	CATRKKVGGYRESDTQYF
-	TRBV30	-	14	TRBJ1-1	TGTGCCTGGAGTGTCGACAGTTGGAACACTGAAGCTTTCTTT	CAWSVDSWNTEAFF
TRBD2	TRBV7-2	-	16	TRBJ2-7	TGTGCCAGCAGCCGTACCGGGACTAGCGGGTACTACGAGCAGTACTTC	CASSRTGTSGYYEQYF
TRBD1	TRBV7-9	-	15	TRBJ1-5	TGTGCCAGCAGCCCACAGGGACAGGGGAGTCAGCCCCAGCATTTT	CASSPQGQGSQPQHF
-	TRBV5-1	-	13	TRBJ1-1	TGCGCCAGCAGCTCCCAAGGGGACACTGAAGCTTTCTTT	CASSSQGDTEAFF
-	TRBV30	-	15	TRBJ1-2	TGTGCCTGGAGTGTAATCGGGGAGCCCTACTATGGCTACACCTTC	CAWSVIGEPYYGYTF
TRBD1	TRBV11-2	-	14	TRBJ1-2	TGTGCCAGCAGCTATACAGGGGGCAACTATGGCTACACCTTC	CASSYTGGNYGYTF
TRBD1	TRBV7-9	few	12	TRBJ2-1	TGTGCCAGCAGCTCCACAGGGGGCATGAGGTTCTTC	CASSSTGGMRFF
TRBD1	TRBV13	-	14	TRBJ2-7	TGTGCCAGCAGCATTAACAGGGGTGCCTACGAGCAGTACTTC	CASSINRGAYEQYF
TRBD2	TRBV5-6	-	15	TRBJ2-1	TGTGCCAGCCGGGTCGCAGCGGGAGAGAGCAATGAGCAGTTCTTC	CASRVAAGESNEQFF
-	TRBV6-6	-	15	TRBJ2-2	TGTGCCAGCAGCCCTCTGGGCGCCGACACCGGGGAGCTGTTTTTT	CASSPLGADTGELFF
TRBD2	TRBV6-6	-	15	TRBJ2-4	TGTGCCAGCAGGCCTAGGGATACTAGCGGAAACATTCAGTACTTC	CASRPRDTSGNIQYF
-	TRBV6-1	-	12	TRBJ2-1	TGTGCCAGCAGTGAGTCGTGGAGGGTGCAGTTCTTC	CASSESWRVQFF
-	TRBV7-2	-	14	TRBJ1-1	TGTGCCAGCAGCTCTAGACAGTTGAGCACTGAAGCTTTCTTT	CASSSRQLSTEAFF
TRBD2	TRBV19	-	14	TRBJ2-1	TGTGCCAGTGGGGGACTAGCGGGAGCGAATGAGCAGTTCTTC	CASGGLAGANEQFF
TRBD1	TRBV7-9	once	17	TRBJ1-4	TGTGCCAGCAGCTCCGGGACAGGAGGGGTAGCTAATGAAAAACTGTTTTTT	CASSSGTGGVANEKLFF
TRBD2	TRBV4-2	-	20	TRBJ2-3	TGTGCCAGCAGCCAAGAGCCCGTGACTAGCGGGAGGGCTCCCTTCGATACGCAGTATTTT	CASSQEPVTSGRAPFDTQYF
-	TRBV4-3	-	16	TRBJ2-1	TGCGCCAGCAGCCAAGATCCCAGGGGTTCCTACAATGAGCAGTTCTTC	CASSQDPRGSYNEQFF
TRBD1	TRBV2	-	14	TRBJ1-1	TGTGCCAGCAGTGTGGGACAGGGGAACACTGAAGCTTTCTTT	CASSVGQGNTEAFF
TRBD2	TRBV14	-	15	TRBJ2-1	TGTGCCAGCAGCCAATTTAGCGGGAGGATTAATGAGCAGTTCTTC	CASSQFSGRINEQFF
-	TRBV7-2	-	12	TRBJ2-7	TGTGCCAGCAGCCAGGGATATTACGAGCAGTACTTC	CASSQGYYEQYF
-	TRBV15	-	12	TRBJ2-7	TGTGCCACCAGCAGCAGGGGTTACGAGCAGTACTTC	CATSSRGYEQYF
-	TRBV25-1	once	11	TRBJ2-5	TGTGCCAGCAGTCTAGCGGAGACCCAGTACTTC	CASSLAETQYF
TRBD2	TRBV2	few	16	TRBJ2-7	TGTGCCAGCAGAGGGGTGAGGACTAGCGGGAGCCTGGAGCAGTACTTC	CASRGVRTSGSLEQYF
-	TRBV11-2	-	11	TRBJ2-5	TGTGCCAGCAGCTTAGCGGAGACCCAGTACTTC	CASSLAETQYF
TRBD2	TRBV27	-	14	TRBJ2-7	TGTGCCAGCAGGCCTAGCGGGAGCTCCTACGAGCAGTACTTC	CASRPSGSSYEQYF
-	TRBV5-6	-	14	TRBJ2-5	TGTGCCAGCAGCTTGGCGTCCCAGCAAGAGACCCAGTACTTC	CASSLASQQETQYF
TRBD1	TRBV5-1	-	13	TRBJ2-7	TGCGCCAGCAGCGCGACAGGGGCGGACGAGCAGTACTTC	CASSATGADEQYF
TRBD2	TRBV30	-	16	TRBJ2-7	TGTGCCTGGACCCTGGGGTCGGCCCTTGGGGGGGGCGAGCAGTACTTC	CAWTLGSALGGGEQYF
-	TRBV20-1	few	11	TRBJ2-1	TGCAGTGCCGGACATTTAGGTGAGCAGTTCTTC	CSAGHLGEQFF
TRBD2	TRBV5-1	few	19	TRBJ2-3	TGCGCCAGCAGCTTGGTTGGGCCTTTTGCGGGAGGAGGCACAGATACGCAGTATTTT	CASSLVGPFAGGGTDTQYF
-	TRBV4-1	-	18	TRBJ1-3	TGCGCCAGCAGCCGTACCTTCTTGGGACTCTTCTCTGGAAACACCATATATTTT	CASSRTFLGLFSGNTIYF